This T cell receptor beta chain was identified in a study of Ad26.COV2.S vaccination and SARS-CoV-2 variants. As for the study in general: Donor joined the COV1001 Ad26.COV2.S trial arm. Study outcomes and limitations: Across vaccine and placebo recipients, the breadth of non-spike TCRs was similar. Substantial breadth was reported for post-vaccination spike-specific CD8+ and CD4+ T cells.

Sequencing was performed with immunoSEQ multiplex PCR; in TCRdb, only in-frame clones are kept and a portion is missing. The sample shows over 400,000 clones, roughly nine tenths of them seen only once. The treatment denotes: roughly 20 received Ad26.COV2.S at low or high dose, single or two shots; about 5 received placebo; per-sample allocation not given. Sample collection was performed on day 63 after the first vaccine or placebo injection. In the case of this clone: What it recognizes is unknown.

There are 12 residues in the CDR3. Germline values: CDR1 SGHAT, CDR2 FQNNGV. Trimming removed 0 bases from V and 7 bases from J, with 6 bases in between. The sample was peripheral blood, taken in a trial of Ad26.COV2.S vaccine versus placebo. This sequence originates from a person between 18 and 60 years old who received the Ad26.COV2.S COVID-19 vaccine or a placebo. The chain employs TRBV11-2 and TRBJ1-1; D remains ambiguous. CDR3 region: CASSLENLEAFF. The CDR3 DNA is TGTGCCAGCAGCTTAGAAAACCTTGAAGCTTTCTTT.